Below, 21 T cell receptor beta chains from the same sample are listed, as sequenced in a study of T cell responses to AZD1222 COVID-19 vaccine (dated by TCRdb to the early 2020s). The library was produced with the immunoSEQ multiplex PCR assay. TCRdb's version of the immuneACCESS table is confined to in-frame rearrangements and falls short of the full clone set. An unresolved V gene accounts for under half of the shortfall where checked; the remainder is of unknown origin. This sample gives some 150,000 clones in total; 80% to 95% of them show up just once. The ten largest clones add up to roughly 2.9% of the sample. Taken with the paper, the label for time point translates to: baseline before first vaccination. Taken with the paper, the label for treatment or condition translates to: meningococcal conjugate vaccine given as trial control. The sample in question was peripheral blood, obtained on day 0 of MenACWY control vaccination. The receptor set was obtained from an adult in good health.

This clone is a singleton in its sample. This chain joins TRBV5-4 and TRBJ1-1; 8 bases line up with TRBD1. Germline values: CDR1 SGHNT, CDR2 YYREEE (reference sequence). The CDR3 loop spans 13 amino acids. Trimming at V came to 5 bases and at J to 2 bases, leaving 2 bases not matched to a gene. CDR3 residues: CASRQGGNTEAFF. The DNA of the CDR3 is TGTGCCAGCAGACAGGGGGGAAACACTGAAGCTTTCTTT.

The genes are TRBV7-8 and TRBJ2-3; a weak D match, TRBD1 (5 bases). Trimming shortened V by 1 base and J by 4 bases, and 9 bases separated the two germline ends. The CDR3 contains 14 residues. CDR1 is SGHVS, CDR2 FQNEAQ, per germline. Here the CDR3 reads CASSLVAGPDTQYF. For the CDR3, the DNA is TGTGCCAGCAGCTTAGTAGCAGGGCCAGATACGCAGTATTTT.

The chain carries TRBV13 and TRBJ1-1; 7 nucleotides match TRBD1. CDR1 is PRHDT and CDR2 is FYEKMQ in the germline V gene (reference sequence). The length of the CDR3 is 15 residues. Trimming removed 2 bases from V and 6 bases from J; junction bases left unmatched: 9. CDR3 in amino acids: CASSLLDRVSPEAFF. The CDR3 nucleotides are TGTGCCAGCAGCTTACTAGACAGGGTGAGTCCTGAAGCTTTCTTT.

The chain recombines TRBV7-9 with TRBJ1-1, with D uncertain. Trimming cost V 5 bases and J 11 bases, with 6 bases left between them. The CDR3 contains 9 residues. Looked up from germline, CDR1 is SEHNR and CDR2 is FQNEAQ (reference sequence). The CDR3 reads CASSPTAFF. CDR3 sequence (DNA): TGTGCCAGCAGCCCAACCGCTTTCTTT.

This chain uses TRBV6-5 with TRBJ1-2; 9 bases agree with TRBD1. The CDR3 sequence is 15 residues long. Germline CDR1 MNHEY, CDR2 SVGAGI. After removal of 2 bases from V and 2 bases from J, the junction contained 3 bases not matched to a gene. The CDR3 DNA is TGTGCCAGCAGTTACGGGGGGACAGGGAACTATGGCTACACCTTC. This translates into CASSYGGTGNYGYTF.

The V and J genes are TRBV15 and TRBJ2-7, with D hard to call. Looked up from germline, CDR1 is LNHNV and CDR2 is YYDKDF (reference sequence). Trimming stripped 0 bases from V and 0 bases from J, with 6 bases between. The CDR3 contains 14 residues. The CDR3 sequence: CATSRDPVSYEQYF. The DNA of the CDR3 is TGTGCCACCAGCAGAGATCCCGTCTCCTACGAGCAGTACTTC.

V gene TRBV2 combines with J gene TRBJ1-1; no firm D call. V was cut by 1 base and J by 1 base, with 4 bases left in between. The CDR3 consists of 13 residues. Germline CDR1 and CDR2: SNHLY and FYNNEI. CDR3 coding DNA: TGTGCCAGCAGTGAAGACGGGAACACTGAAGCTTTCTTT. Protein: CASSEDGNTEAFF.

The V call is TRBV19, the J call TRBJ1-6; D is perhaps TRBD1 (6 bases). Trimming cost V 3 bases and J 9 bases, with 15 bases left between them. Germline CDR1 LNHDA, CDR2 SQIVND (reference sequence). The CDR3 extends over 15 amino acids. CDR3 amino acids: CASSIDGGRLSPLHF. In DNA form, the CDR3 reads TGTGCCAGTAGTATTGACGGGGGCCGGCTTTCACCCCTCCACTTT.

The V call is TRBV2, the J call TRBJ1-4; 9 bases map to TRBD1. This CDR3 spans 14 amino acids. The J segment lost 8 bases and the V segment lost 4 bases, leaving 5 bases of the junction unmatched. In germline, CDR1 is SNHLY, CDR2 FYNNEI. CDR3 nucleotides: TGTGCCAGCAGTGGACAGGGGGATGGGGAAAAACTGTTTTTT. Amino acid sequence: CASSGQGDGEKLFF.

This chain links TRBV12-3 or TRBV12-4 with TRBJ1-3; D is ambiguous. This CDR3 has 12 amino acids. Trimming stripped 5 bases from V and 4 bases from J, with 6 bases between. This chain's CDR3 is CASSPRGNTIYF. The CDR3 nucleotides read TGTGCCAGCAGTCCTAGAGGAAACACCATATATTTT.

The chain joins TRBV27 to TRBJ1-1, with a possible D match to TRBD1 (5 bases). The CDR3 is 16 residues long. Trimming left V 8 bases short and J 8 bases short, with 27 bases between. Germline CDR1 reads MNHEY; CDR2 reads SMNVEV (reference sequence). CDR3 amino acids: CASSSSGGWGRNEAFF. CDR3 DNA sequence: TGTGCCAGCTCCTCCTCGGGTGGGTGGGGGAGGAACGAAGCTTTCTTT.

The chain employs TRBV19 and TRBJ1-5; TRBD1 aligns across 7 bases. The CDR3 runs to 14 residues. V trimming: 3 bases; J trimming: 9 bases; junction bases outside the gene matches: 8. In germline, CDR1 is LNHDA, CDR2 SQIVND (reference sequence). CDR3 sequence reads: CASSMGQISLPQHF. Written as DNA, the CDR3 is TGTGCCAGTAGTATGGGACAGATTTCCTTGCCCCAGCATTTT.

CDR3 bases: TGTGCCAGCACCCCCGGGCCAACTATGAACACTGAAGCTTTCTTT. This gives the protein CASTPGPTMNTEAFF. This chain links TRBV5-8 with TRBJ1-1; D not certain. Trimming removed 6 bases from V and 0 bases from J, with 15 bases in between. The CDR3 covers 15 residues. Germline CDR1 SGHTS, CDR2 YDEGEE.

The gene calls are TRBV21-1 and TRBJ2-7; the table names TRBD2, a call not compared with the DNA. TRBV21-1 is an annotated pseudogene. CDR3 length equals 12 residues. This CDR3 is CASRRGAYEQYF. CDR3 bases: TGTGCCAGCCGTCGGGGGGCCTACGAGCAGTACTTC.

V is TRBV6-5 and J is TRBJ1-2; 9 positions agree with TRBD1. This CDR3 comprises 16 residues. After removal of 0 bases from V and 4 bases from J, the junction contained 6 bases not matched to a gene. Germline CDR1 reads MNHEY; CDR2 reads SVGAGI. CDR3 amino acids: CASSYSHRGQGYGYTF. The CDR3 bases are TGTGCCAGCAGTTACTCACACAGGGGGCAAGGCTATGGCTACACCTTC.

In this sample, this clone turned up a few times. The CDR3 protein is CASSLDVATNEKLFF. The CDR3 DNA reads TGCGCCAGCAGCTTGGACGTCGCAACTAATGAAAAACTGTTTTTT. This rearrangement joins TRBV5-1 to TRBJ1-4; no clear D. The CDR3 extends over 15 amino acids. V dropped 0 bases and J dropped 0 bases, with 6 bases sitting between them. Germline loops: CDR1 SGHRS, CDR2 YFSETQ.

This clone appeared once. The chain recombines TRBV18 with TRBJ1-4, with TRBD1 identical over 7 bases. The CDR3 extends over 19 amino acids. V trimming: 0 bases; J trimming: 1 base; junction bases outside the gene matches: 11. CDR1 is KGHSH and CDR2 is LQKENI in the germline V gene. The CDR3 region has the DNA TGTGCCAGCTCACCACCCGGACAGGTACGGCGCAAAACTAATGAAAAACTGTTTTTT. Translated, it gives CASSPPGQVRRKTNEKLFF.

The V call is TRBV18, the J call TRBJ1-1; D gene ambiguous. Trimming stripped 3 bases from V and 5 bases from J, with 4 bases between. In germline, CDR1 is KGHSH, CDR2 LQKENI. The CDR3 runs 11 residues. CDR3 residues: CASSPTTEAFF. CDR3 DNA: TGTGCCAGCTCACCCACGACTGAAGCTTTCTTT.

The chain is built from TRBV11-2 and TRBJ2-2; D is ambiguous. The germline V and J ends were trimmed by 6 bases and 4 bases, with 15 bases remaining between them. CDR1 is SGHAT and CDR2 is FQNNGV in the germline V gene. The CDR3 sequence is 15 residues long. The CDR3 DNA is TGTGCCAGCAGTCATGGTCTGAGGAGCACCGGGGAGCTGTTTTTT. Its protein product is CASSHGLRSTGELFF.

The rearrangement uses TRBV30 and TRBJ2-1, with no clear D. The CDR3 is made up of 12 amino acids. The germline CDR1 and CDR2 sequences are GTSNPN and SVGIG (reference sequence). V was trimmed by 1 base and J by 5 bases, leaving 6 bases between them. The CDR3 DNA reads TGTGCCTGGAGTGGGCAGCACAATGAGCAGTTCTTC. The encoded protein is CAWSGQHNEQFF. Supplemented by reference TRBV30 and TRBJ2-1, the full variable domain reads SQTIHQWPATLVQPVGSPLSLECTVEGTSNPNLYWYRQAAGRGLQLLFYSVGIGQISSEVPQNLSASRPQDRQFILSSKKLLLSDSGFYLCAWSGQHNEQFFGPGTRLTVL.

Only one count was recorded for this clone. The CDR3 coding sequence is TGTGCCAGCAGTGAACAGGGACTTCGGAACAATGAGCAGTTCTTC. It translates to CASSEQGLRNNEQFF. The rearrangement links TRBV2 to TRBJ2-1; possibly TRBD2 for D (6 bases). V lost 2 bases, J lost 5 bases, and 13 bases lay in between. Germline values: CDR1 SNHLY, CDR2 FYNNEI. The CDR3 totals 15 residues.